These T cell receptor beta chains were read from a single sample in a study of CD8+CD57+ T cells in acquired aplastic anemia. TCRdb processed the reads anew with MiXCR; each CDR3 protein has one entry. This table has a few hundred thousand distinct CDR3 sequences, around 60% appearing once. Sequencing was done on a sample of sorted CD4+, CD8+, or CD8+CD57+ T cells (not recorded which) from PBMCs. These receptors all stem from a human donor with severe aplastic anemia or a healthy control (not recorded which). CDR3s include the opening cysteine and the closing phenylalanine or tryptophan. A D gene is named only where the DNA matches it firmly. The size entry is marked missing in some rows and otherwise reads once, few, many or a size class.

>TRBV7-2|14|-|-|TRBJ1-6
TGTGCCAGCAGCTTAGCGAAGGGGGGATCACCCCTCCACTTT
CASSLAKGGSPLHF
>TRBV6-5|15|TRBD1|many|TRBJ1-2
TGTGCCAGCAGTTCCTTACCGGGACAGGTCTATGGCTACACCTTC
CASSSLPGQVYGYTF
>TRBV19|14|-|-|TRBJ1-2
TGTGCCAGTGGCATGTTGGGGGGAGGCTATAGCTACACCTTC
CASGMLGGGYSYTF
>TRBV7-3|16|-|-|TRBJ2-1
TGTGCCAGCAGCTTAGGGCACTCGAGCTCCTACAATGAGCAGTTCTTC
CASSLGHSSSYNEQFF
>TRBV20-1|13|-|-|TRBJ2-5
TGCAGTGCTAGAGATCCGCCGCGCGAGACCCAGTACTTC
CSARDPPRETQYF
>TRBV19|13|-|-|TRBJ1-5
TGTGCCAGTAGTGTCCTTCTAGAGCAGCCCCAGCATTTT
CASSVLLEQPQHF
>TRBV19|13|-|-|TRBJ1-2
TGTGCCAGCAACCTGGGCAGGGTGGATGGCTACACCTTC
CASNLGRVDGYTF
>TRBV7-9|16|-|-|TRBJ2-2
TGTGCCAGCAGCTTTGTCCAGGGAATGAACACCGGGGAGCTGTTTTTT
CASSFVQGMNTGELFF
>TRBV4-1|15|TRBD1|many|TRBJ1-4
TGCGCCAGCAGCCTAGAGGGACAGGGGGTCATGAAGCGGTTTTTT
CASSLEGQGVMKRFF
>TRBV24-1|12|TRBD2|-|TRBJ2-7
TGTGCCACCAGTCTAGCGGGAGGCGAGCAGTACTTC
CATSLAGGEQYF
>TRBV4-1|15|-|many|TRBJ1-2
TGCGCCAGCAGCCAAGATCTCGGGAGAGTAGCTGGCTACACCTTC
CASSQDLGRVAGYTF
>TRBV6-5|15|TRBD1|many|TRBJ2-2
TGTGCCAGCACTCAGGACAGGGCGGGCACCGGGGAGCTGTTTTTT
CASTQDRAGTGELFF
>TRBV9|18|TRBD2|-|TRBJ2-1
TGTGCCAGCAGCGTAGCGGCGACTAGCGGAGCGCACTACAATGAGCAGTTCTTC
CASSVAATSGAHYNEQFF
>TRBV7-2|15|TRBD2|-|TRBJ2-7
TGTGCCAGCAGCTTGCGGGGGGGCCATATGAACGAGCAGTACTTC
CASSLRGGHMNEQYF
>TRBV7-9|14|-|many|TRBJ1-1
TGTGCCAGCAGGAACCGAGGGGAAAACACTGAAGCTTTCTTT
CASRNRGENTEAFF
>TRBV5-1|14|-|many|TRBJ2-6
TGCGCCAGCGGGGGGATCTCTGGGGCCAACGTCCTGACTTTC
CASGGISGANVLTF